Below are 18 T cell receptor beta chains sequenced from a single sample in a study of T cells after yellow fever vaccination. TCRdb reanalysed the 5' RACE reads using MiXCR and keeps one entry per CDR3 protein. Of tens of thousands of distinct CDR3 sequences in the sample, less than 5.5% were seen once. The source was PBMCs, either bulk or a sorted T-cell subset (CD4+, CD8+, memory, or dextramer-sorted; not recorded which), collected 45 days after the first yellow fever vaccination. These receptors were obtained from a man younger than 35 who received the YFV17D yellow fever vaccine.

Many counts were recorded for this clonotype. J is TRBJ2-1 and V is TRBV11-2; 7 bases line up with TRBD1. Trimming took 2 bases from V and 1 from J; bases not matched to a gene: 11. This CDR3 is 18 amino acids long. CDR1 and CDR2 (germline): SGHAT, FQNNGV. CDR3 nucleotide sequence: TGTGCCAGCAGCTTACCAACCTCAGCAGGGGGTTCCTACAATGAGCAGTTCTTC. Protein product: CASSLPTSAGGSYNEQFF.

The sample holds many counts of this clonotype. The chain recombines TRBV7-9 with TRBJ2-3; D is undetermined. This CDR3 has 14 residues. Trimming cost V 4 bases and J 4 bases, with 12 bases left between them. Germline V gene sequence: CDR1 SEHNR, CDR2 FQNEAQ (reference sequence). CDR3 region: CASSYPGGPDTQYF. Written as DNA, the CDR3 is TGTGCCAGCAGCTACCCAGGCGGCCCAGATACGCAGTATTTT.

The table lists this clonotype with many counts. J is TRBJ2-7 and V is TRBV10-3, with D perhaps given as TRBD1 or TRBD2 (5 bases each). Germline V gene lookup returns CDR1 ENHRY and CDR2 SYGVKD. V was cut by 1 base and J by 0 bases, with 10 bases left in between. This CDR3 spans 15 amino acids. The CDR3 sequence is CAISEYSGSSYEQYF. CDR3 in DNA: TGTGCCATCAGTGAGTACTCAGGGAGCTCCTACGAGCAGTACTTC.

This clonotype showed up many times. The rearrangement links TRBV5-1 to TRBJ2-2, with D maybe TRBD1 (6 bases). CDR1 SGHRS and CDR2 YFSETQ come from the germline V gene. The CDR3 is 15 amino acids. V was shortened by 2 bases and J by 0 bases, with 8 bases between the two germline ends. CDR3 in amino acids: CASSFQGPNTGELFF. The CDR3 coding sequence is TGCGCCAGCAGCTTTCAGGGGCCGAACACCGGGGAGCTGTTTTTT.

This clonotype showed up many times. The chain carries TRBV6-5 and TRBJ2-1; 7 bases are shared with TRBD1. There are 15 residues in the CDR3. In germline, CDR1 is MNHEY, CDR2 SVGAGI. With 6 bases clipped from V and 6 bases from J, the junction kept 11 bases outside the gene matches. The CDR3 here is CASSPGQVLGNEQFF. For the CDR3, the DNA is TGTGCCAGCAGCCCCGGACAGGTCCTTGGCAATGAGCAGTTCTTC.

This clonotype occurred many times. The chain recombines TRBV4-2 with TRBJ1-5, with D possibly being TRBD1 (6 bases). The germline V gene encodes CDR1 LGHNA and CDR2 YNFKEQ. The CDR3 runs to 16 residues. Trimming took off 1 base at V and 2 bases at J, with 12 bases between the two ends. The CDR3 coding sequence is TGTGCCAGCAGCCAAGGCGCGGGGGCGGGCAATCAGCCCCAGCATTTT. It is translated as CASSQGAGAGNQPQHF.

This clonotype showed up many times. This chain joins TRBV2 and TRBJ1-1; 8 bases map to TRBD1. The CDR3 covers 15 residues. V trimming: 3 bases; J trimming: 0 bases; junction bases outside the gene matches: 3. Germline V gives CDR1 SNHLY, CDR2 FYNNEI. CDR3: CASSDRTGLNTEAFF. CDR3 bases: TGTGCCAGCAGTGACCGGACAGGGCTGAACACTGAAGCTTTCTTT.

This clonotype was picked up many times. J is TRBJ2-3 and V is TRBV7-2; 8 bases align to TRBD2. The J segment lost 4 bases and the V segment lost 2 bases, leaving 5 bases of the junction unmatched. The CDR3 consists of 15 residues. The germline V gene encodes CDR1 SGHTA and CDR2 FQGNSA. The CDR3 loop reads CASSLRGGLADTQYF. The CDR3 nucleotides are TGTGCCAGCAGCTTACGGGGGGGCCTCGCAGATACGCAGTATTTT.

In regard to this clonotype: A much larger clone lies a single base off, so this may be a read error. The chain uses TRBV5-1 and TRBJ2-5; D possibly corresponds to TRBD1 (6 bases). Germline values: CDR1 SGHRS, CDR2 YFSETQ. The length of the CDR3 is 14 residues. CDR3 bases: TGCGCCAGCAGCCATCAGGGGTCGGAAGATACCCAGTACTTC. This sequence encodes CASSHQGSEDTQYF.

The sample holds many counts of this clonotype. The genes are TRBV12-3 or TRBV12-4 and TRBJ2-7; TRBD1 matches 7 bases. This CDR3 is built from 17 residues. Unmatched junction bases numbered 17, after V lost 6 bases and J lost 3 bases. CDR3 coding DNA: TGTGCCAGCAGGCCTAACCGACAGGGTGTAGGGGACTACGAGCAGTACTTC. Residues: CASRPNRQGVGDYEQYF.

There are many counts of this clonotype. This rearrangement joins TRBV3-1 to TRBJ1-6; 11 nucleotides agree with TRBD1. The CDR3 is 16 amino acids. The ends lost 3 bases at V and 6 bases at J; junction bases unmatched: 4. Germline V gives CDR1 LGHDT, CDR2 YNNKEL (reference sequence). The CDR3 bases are TGTGCCAGCAGCCAGCTTGGGACAGGGGGTAATTCACCCCTCCACTTT. It is translated as CASSQLGTGGNSPLHF.

This clonotype was seen ten or more times. This chain connects TRBV28 to TRBJ2-2, with D hard to call. V was shortened by 5 bases and J by 2 bases, with 9 bases between the two germline ends. Looked up from germline, CDR1 is MDHEN and CDR2 is SYDVKM. This CDR3 comprises 14 residues. The CDR3 nucleotides read TGTGCCAGCAGTCTGACCCATAACACCGGGGAGCTGTTTTTT. Translated, it gives CASSLTHNTGELFF.

As regards this clonotype: It may be a read error: a sequence one base away is much more abundant. The chain carries TRBV20-1 and TRBJ2-6; D gene unclear. The germline gives CDR1 DFQATT, CDR2 SNEGSKA (reference sequence). Trimming took off 5 bases at V and 0 bases at J, with 8 bases between the two ends. The CDR3 sequence is 14 residues long. The CDR3 DNA reads TGCAGTGCTTCTGTTTCCTCTGGGGCCAACGTCCTGACTTTC. Protein product: CSASVSSGANVLTF.

This clonotype was detected many times. V gene TRBV6-1 combines with J gene TRBJ1-5; unclear D gene. Germline CDR1 reads MNHNS; CDR2 reads SASEGT. V was shortened by 2 bases and J by 0 bases, with 8 bases between the two germline ends. The CDR3 spans 15 residues. The CDR3 region is CASSERFYSNQPQHF. The CDR3 DNA follows: TGTGCCAGCAGTGAAAGGTTTTATAGCAATCAGCCCCAGCATTTT.

This clonotype is termed medium-sized. The rearrangement uses TRBV29-1 and TRBJ2-1; 7 bases match TRBD2. Germline V gene sequence: CDR1 SQVTM, CDR2 ANQGSEA. The CDR3 consists of 15 residues. Trimming removed 3 bases from V and 5 bases from J; junction bases left unmatched: 10. The CDR3 region has the DNA TGCAGCGTTGAGAAGGGTAGCGGGTTCGACAATGAGCAGTTCTTC. This gives the protein CSVEKGSGFDNEQFF.

This clonotype was detected ten times or more. The rearrangement links TRBV27 to TRBJ1-6; 8 positions match TRBD1. CDR3 length: 12 amino acids. V gave up 5 bases and J gave up 10 bases; unmatched junction bases: 1. Germline V gene data show CDR1 as MNHEY and CDR2 as SMNVEV (reference sequence). CDR3 protein: CASSHRGSPLHF. The CDR3 region has the DNA TGTGCCAGCAGTCACAGGGGGTCACCCCTCCACTTT.

This clonotype was counted many times. This chain joins TRBV3-1 and TRBJ1-2, with D possibly being TRBD1 (5 bases). V was cut by 1 base and J by 7 bases, with 13 bases left in between. The CDR3 is 14 residues long. The germline V gene encodes CDR1 LGHDT and CDR2 YNNKEL (reference sequence). CDR3 loop: CASSQVERGAGYTF. Here the CDR3 DNA reads TGTGCCAGCAGCCAAGTGGAACGCGGGGCTGGCTACACCTTC.

This clonotype was counted many times. This chain uses TRBV6-2 or TRBV6-3 with TRBJ2-1; 12 nucleotides match TRBD1. The CDR3 is 18 amino acids. V gave up 6 bases and J gave up 4 bases; unmatched junction bases: 13. Germline V gives CDR1 MNHEY, CDR2 SVGEGT. The CDR3 loop reads CASRFLPGQGAHYNEQFF. The DNA of the CDR3 is TGTGCCAGCAGATTTCTTCCGGGACAGGGGGCTCATTACAATGAGCAGTTCTTC.